These 24 T cell receptor beta chains were sequenced from one sample in a study of CXCR3-negative and CXCR3-positive naive CD8 T cells. Study results and limitations: Greater hydrophobicity was found in TRB CDR3s of CXCR3-positive naive cells than of CXCR3-negative naive cells.

UMI-labeled TRB cDNA libraries were prepared by 5' RACE. TCRdb reworked the 5' RACE reads into one entry per CDR3 protein, no DNA. The sample table sets out 130,000 to 150,000 distinct CDR3 sequences. Antigen specificity for these receptors is unknown. The sequenced sample consisted of naive CXCR3+ CD8+ T cells from blood. Subset specified: CD45RO-CCR7+CD27+CD95- naive CD8+ T cells expressing CXCR3 (TNR3+). These receptor sequences come from a human donor in good health. Some clones in this sample may be carry-over from other donors' samples.

This chain joins TRBV15 and TRBJ2-5; TCRdb reports TRBD1, a call that lacks DNA to check it against. Germline CDR1 LNHNV, CDR2 YYDKDF (reference sequence). The CDR3 length is 14 residues. CDR3 sequence: CATSRDRGGGEGYF.

The chain recombines TRBV29-1 with TRBJ2-7. The CDR3 covers 11 residues. Germline-derived CDR1 and CDR2 are SQVTM and ANQGSEA. CDR3 region: CSVEEAYEQYF.

The rearrangement joins TRBV7-9 to TRBJ1-6. Germline V lookup: CDR1 SEHNR, CDR2 FQNEAQ (reference sequence). CDR3 length: 17 amino acids. CDR3 loop: CAGSFDRALQVGSPLHF.

CDR3 sequence reads: CASSFGQPQHF. The chain uses TRBV28 and TRBJ1-5. Germline CDR1 MDHEN, CDR2 SYDVKM. The CDR3 consists of 11 residues.

This chain connects TRBV11-3 to TRBJ2-3; TCRdb lists TRBD2, though no DNA is available to test this call. The germline gives CDR1 SGHNT, CDR2 YENEEA. The CDR3 length is 18 residues. CDR3: CASSSRELAGDRPDTQYF.

This chain joins TRBV5-5 and TRBJ1-1; there is no DNA to check the TCRdb D call of TRBD1. CDR3 size: 14 residues. Germline V gives CDR1 SGHKS, CDR2 YYEKEE (reference sequence). The CDR3 is CASSAWTENTEAFF. Variable domain in full (rest from reference TRBV5-5 and TRBJ1-1): DAGVTQSPTHLIKTRGQQVTLRCSPISGHKSVSWYQQVLGQGPQFIFQYYEKEERGRGNFPDRFSARQFPNYSSELNVNALLLGDSALYLCASSAWTENTEAFFGQGTRLTVV.

The chain links TRBV5-1 to TRBJ2-7; TCRdb reports TRBD1, a call that lacks DNA to check it against. The CDR3 runs 17 residues. Germline CDR1 reads SGHRS; CDR2 reads YFSETQ. CDR3 sequence: CASSLAGYGHSSYEQYF.

The chain uses TRBV11-2 and TRBJ2-3; TCRdb gives TRBD1 as the D gene, but with no DNA this cannot be confirmed. Germline V lookup: CDR1 SGHAT, CDR2 FQNNGV. The CDR3 spans 16 residues. CDR3 loop: CASSILQGAGTDTQYF.

This rearrangement joins TRBV10-1 to TRBJ2-3; the TRBD1 assignment by TCRdb is unverifiable without DNA. This CDR3 region has 15 residues. Germline values: CDR1 WNHNN, CDR2 SYGVQD (reference sequence). CDR3 in amino acids: CASSEGRDNTDTQYF.

The genes are TRBV10-2 and TRBJ1-3; without DNA, the TCRdb call of TRBD1 cannot be checked. The CDR3 covers 14 residues. Germline CDR1 reads WSHSY; CDR2 reads SAAADI. CDR3 sequence: CASSWDRSGNTIYF.

The chain links TRBV29-1 to TRBJ2-2; TCRdb proposes TRBD2, but this gene call is untestable without DNA. Germline V CDR1 and CDR2: SQVTM, ANQGSEA. This CDR3 has 16 amino acids. Here the CDR3 reads CSVRLAVPPNTGELFF.

This chain joins TRBV4-2 and TRBJ1-4; TCRdb returns TRBD1, unconfirmable since there is no DNA. Germline assignment: CDR1 LGHNA and CDR2 YNFKEQ. This CDR3 comprises 14 residues. CDR3 amino acids: CASSQGQGAEKLFF.

The V and J genes are TRBV30 and TRBJ1-2; TCRdb's assignment of TRBD1 cannot be checked, as there is no DNA. Germline values: CDR1 GTSNPN, CDR2 SVGIG (reference sequence). The CDR3 length is 15 residues. CDR3 sequence reads: CAWSVLTGDAYGYTF. Complete variable domain (other parts from reference TRBV30 and TRBJ1-2): SQTIHQWPATLVQPVGSPLSLECTVEGTSNPNLYWYRQAAGRGLQLLFYSVGIGQISSEVPQNLSASRPQDRQFILSSKKLLLSDSGFYLCAWSVLTGDAYGYTFGSGTRLTVV.

Here the CDR3 reads CASTPTGSSYNEQFF. The chain uses TRBV7-9 and TRBJ2-1. The germline CDR1 and CDR2 sequences are SEHNR and FQNEAQ (reference sequence). This CDR3 is 15 amino acids long.

The chain recombines TRBV29-1 with TRBJ2-2. Per the germline V gene, CDR1 is SQVTM and CDR2 is ANQGSEA. This CDR3 comprises 12 residues. This CDR3 reads CSVDGETGELFF.

The J gene is TRBJ2-3, the V gene TRBV12-3 or TRBV12-4; TCRdb gives TRBD1 as the D gene, but with no DNA this cannot be confirmed. The CDR3 length is 12 residues. The CDR3 loop reads CASTSGGDTQYF.

CDR3 loop: CAIDPGRGTEAFF. J is TRBJ1-1 and V is TRBV12-3 or TRBV12-4; TCRdb lists TRBD1, though no DNA is available to test this call. The CDR3 has 13 amino acids.

J is TRBJ2-1 and V is TRBV6-6; with no DNA, the TCRdb D assignment of TRBD2 cannot be verified. Germline V gene sequence: CDR1 MNHNY, CDR2 SVGAGI (reference sequence). The CDR3 totals 15 residues. Here the CDR3 reads CASRATSGGANEQFF.

The chain recombines TRBV29-1 with TRBJ2-2; the D gene TCRdb calls, TRBD1, cannot be checked with no DNA. CDR1 and CDR2 from the germline V gene are SQVTM and ANQGSEA. CDR3 length equals 14 residues. CDR3 loop: CSVDWDSPFGELFF.

The rearrangement links TRBV20-1 to TRBJ1-6; there is no DNA to check the TCRdb D call of TRBD1. Germline V gene data show CDR1 as DFQATT and CDR2 as SNEGSKA (reference sequence). CDR3 length equals 18 residues. Here the CDR3 reads CSAREEHVLGSYNSPLHF.

The chain joins TRBV3-1 to TRBJ2-7. The germline CDR1 and CDR2 sequences are LGHDT and YNNKEL (reference sequence). The CDR3 totals 14 residues. This chain's CDR3 is CASSQVADTYEQYF.

V and J are TRBV28 and TRBJ2-7; there is no DNA to check the TCRdb D call of TRBD2. Germline V gene lookup returns CDR1 MDHEN and CDR2 SYDVKM. The length of the CDR3 is 14 residues. The CDR3 spells CASSKGLSSYEQYF. The whole variable domain, remainder taken from reference TRBV28 and TRBJ2-7, is DVKVTQSSRYLVKRTGEKVFLECVQDMDHENMFWYRQDPGLGLRLIYFSYDVKMKEKGDIPEGYSVSREKKERFSLILESASTNQTSMYLCASSKGLSSYEQYFGPGTRLTVT.

The chain combines TRBV12-3 or TRBV12-4 with TRBJ2-7. This CDR3 region has 14 residues. This CDR3 reads CASSLVTLRYEQYF.

V usage is TRBV20-1 and J usage is TRBJ2-1; TCRdb's D gene call, TRBD1, goes unchecked for lack of DNA. Germline V gene data show CDR1 as DFQATT and CDR2 as SNEGSKA (reference sequence). This CDR3 spans 16 amino acids. CDR3 amino acids: CSARVPRTEFYNEQFF.